These T cell receptor beta chains were read from a single sample in a study of blood T cell repertoires in COVID-19. The table came from immunoSEQ multiplex PCR; TCRdb's copy has only in-frame clones and leaves some out. The sample lists around 97,000 clones; over 70% were seen once. The specimen was peripheral blood. The receptors stem from a human donor in a cohort sampled during active or convalescent COVID-19. CDR3s include the opening cysteine and the closing phenylalanine or tryptophan. A D gene is named only where the DNA matches it firmly. Part of the rows lack a size; the others show once, few, many or a class for expanded clones.

j_call: TRBJ2-7; d_call: -; v_call: TRBV11-2; clone_size: once; cdr3_aa: CASSLDRHSSYEQYF; cdr3_nt: TGTGCCAGCAGCTTAGACAGGCACAGTTCCTACGAGCAGTACTTC
j_call: TRBJ2-7; d_call: TRBD1; v_call: TRBV6-6; clone_size: -; cdr3_aa: CASSSGTGIYEQYF; cdr3_nt: TGTGCCAGCAGTTCCGGGACAGGGATCTACGAGCAGTACTTC
j_call: TRBJ1-2; d_call: -; v_call: TRBV4-1; clone_size: -; cdr3_aa: CASSQDSRGAGSTF; cdr3_nt: TGCGCCAGCAGCCAAGATAGTCGGGGGGCAGGGAGTACCTTC
j_call: TRBJ2-5; d_call: TRBD1; v_call: TRBV6-1; clone_size: -; cdr3_aa: CASSDDRGHQETQYF; cdr3_nt: TGTGCCAGCAGTGACGACAGGGGACACCAAGAGACCCAGTACTTC
j_call: TRBJ1-2; d_call: TRBD1; v_call: TRBV19; clone_size: -; cdr3_aa: CASSPTGEDGYTF; cdr3_nt: TGTGCCAGTAGCCCGACAGGGGAGGACGGCTACACCTTC
j_call: TRBJ2-5; d_call: -; v_call: TRBV2; clone_size: -; cdr3_aa: CASTIRGGGQETQYF; cdr3_nt: TGTGCCAGCACCATACGAGGGGGAGGGCAAGAGACCCAGTACTTC
j_call: TRBJ2-5; d_call: -; v_call: TRBV9; clone_size: -; cdr3_aa: CASNGSGETQYF; cdr3_nt: TGTGCCAGCAACGGGTCGGGAGAGACCCAGTACTTC
j_call: TRBJ1-2; d_call: -; v_call: TRBV28; clone_size: -; cdr3_aa: CASSARGMQGYTF; cdr3_nt: TGTGCCAGCAGTGCACGGGGGATGCAAGGCTACACCTTC
j_call: TRBJ1-2; d_call: TRBD1; v_call: TRBV19; clone_size: -; cdr3_aa: CASSGTVSYGYTF; cdr3_nt: TGTGCCAGTAGTGGGACAGTGAGCTATGGCTACACCTTC
j_call: TRBJ1-6; d_call: -; v_call: TRBV9; clone_size: -; cdr3_aa: CASSVAEGRNSPLHF; cdr3_nt: TGTGCCAGCAGCGTAGCTGAGGGGAGGAATTCACCCCTCCACTTT
j_call: TRBJ2-7; d_call: TRBD2; v_call: TRBV7-6; clone_size: -; cdr3_aa: CASSSTGGGTYEQYF; cdr3_nt: TGTGCCAGCAGCTCGACCGGCGGGGGGACCTACGAGCAGTACTTC
j_call: TRBJ2-1; d_call: -; v_call: TRBV5-1; clone_size: -; cdr3_aa: CASSRRGTYNEQFF; cdr3_nt: TGCGCCAGCAGCCGAAGGGGAACCTACAATGAGCAGTTCTTC
j_call: TRBJ1-2; d_call: TRBD1; v_call: TRBV11-2; clone_size: -; cdr3_aa: CASSLVGDRYNHYVGYTF; cdr3_nt: TGTGCCAGCAGCTTAGTTGGGGACAGGTACAATCACTATGTCGGCTACACCTTC
j_call: TRBJ1-2; d_call: TRBD1; v_call: TRBV5-6; clone_size: -; cdr3_aa: CASSSPGQGLEGYTF; cdr3_nt: TGTGCCAGCAGCTCGCCGGGACAGGGGTTGGAAGGCTACACCTTC
j_call: TRBJ2-6; d_call: -; v_call: TRBV4-2; clone_size: -; cdr3_aa: CASSQQGTYGANVLTF; cdr3_nt: TGTGCCAGCAGCCAACAGGGCACCTATGGGGCCAACGTCCTGACTTTC
j_call: TRBJ2-1; d_call: TRBD2; v_call: TRBV2; clone_size: -; cdr3_aa: CASLLLAGGDNEQFF; cdr3_nt: TGTGCCAGCCTGCTACTAGCGGGGGGGGATAATGAGCAGTTCTTC
j_call: TRBJ2-2; d_call: -; v_call: TRBV11-3; clone_size: few; cdr3_aa: CASTDVASTGELFF; cdr3_nt: TGTGCCAGCACCGACGTCGCTAGCACCGGGGAGCTGTTTTTT
j_call: TRBJ2-3; d_call: TRBD2; v_call: TRBV15; clone_size: -; cdr3_aa: CATSYTTGGRADTQYF; cdr3_nt: TGTGCCACCAGCTATACAACGGGGGGGCGCGCAGATACGCAGTATTTT
j_call: TRBJ2-4; d_call: -; v_call: TRBV6-6; clone_size: -; cdr3_aa: CASSSQGNIQYF; cdr3_nt: TGTGCCAGCAGTTCCCAGGGAAACATTCAGTACTTC
j_call: TRBJ2-3; d_call: TRBD2; v_call: TRBV7-9; clone_size: -; cdr3_aa: CASSLPSSGGTSTDTQYF; cdr3_nt: TGTGCCAGCAGCTTACCTTCTAGCGGGGGGACTAGCACAGATACGCAGTATTTT
j_call: TRBJ1-1; d_call: -; v_call: TRBV10-3; clone_size: few; cdr3_aa: CATIQGAEAFF; cdr3_nt: TGTGCCACAATACAGGGAGCTGAAGCTTTCTTT
j_call: TRBJ1-6; d_call: -; v_call: TRBV25-1; clone_size: once; cdr3_aa: CASSEWGVRPLHF; cdr3_nt: TGTGCCAGCAGTGAATGGGGGGTCCGGCCCCTCCACTTT
j_call: TRBJ2-7; d_call: TRBD1; v_call: TRBV18; clone_size: -; cdr3_aa: CASSPRQGDEQYF; cdr3_nt: TGTGCCAGCTCACCCAGGCAGGGGGACGAGCAGTACTTC
j_call: TRBJ2-3; d_call: -; v_call: TRBV15; clone_size: -; cdr3_aa: CATSPRLLPSTDTQYF; cdr3_nt: TGTGCCACCAGTCCCAGACTTCTTCCTAGCACAGATACGCAGTATTTT
j_call: TRBJ1-1; d_call: -; v_call: TRBV7-2; clone_size: -; cdr3_aa: CASSLTNTGFAEAFF; cdr3_nt: TGTGCCAGCAGCTTAACAAATACAGGGTTCGCTGAAGCTTTCTTT
j_call: TRBJ1-2; d_call: TRBD1; v_call: TRBV19; clone_size: -; cdr3_aa: CASERTGQSYGYTF; cdr3_nt: TGTGCCAGTGAGAGGACAGGGCAGTCCTACGGCTACACCTTC
j_call: TRBJ2-5; d_call: TRBD2; v_call: TRBV2; clone_size: -; cdr3_aa: CASSEAPVSGGETQYF; cdr3_nt: TGTGCCAGCAGTGAAGCCCCGGTTAGCGGGGGGGAGACCCAGTACTTC
j_call: TRBJ2-1; d_call: TRBD2; v_call: TRBV7-2; clone_size: -; cdr3_aa: CASSILAGGLGNEQFF; cdr3_nt: TGTGCCAGCAGCATACTAGCGGGGGGACTTGGCAATGAGCAGTTCTTC
j_call: TRBJ1-4; d_call: TRBD1; v_call: TRBV28; clone_size: once; cdr3_aa: CASSSPDRGYRSEKLFF; cdr3_nt: TGTGCCAGCAGCTCCCCGGACAGGGGGTATCGGAGTGAAAAACTGTTTTTT
j_call: TRBJ1-2; d_call: -; v_call: TRBV7-3; clone_size: -; cdr3_aa: CASSPRRGGGYTF; cdr3_nt: TGTGCCAGCAGCCCCCGCCGGGGGGGTGGCTACACCTTC
j_call: TRBJ1-1; d_call: -; v_call: TRBV7-2; clone_size: -; cdr3_aa: CASSFGRETEAFF; cdr3_nt: TGTGCCAGCAGCTTCGGACGGGAGACTGAAGCTTTCTTT
j_call: TRBJ2-7; d_call: TRBD2; v_call: TRBV10-2; clone_size: -; cdr3_aa: CASSESRSGGTYEQYF; cdr3_nt: TGCGCCAGCAGTGAGTCGCGGAGCGGGGGAACCTACGAGCAGTACTTC
j_call: TRBJ1-2; d_call: -; v_call: TRBV19; clone_size: -; cdr3_aa: CASSPGGYGGYTF; cdr3_nt: TGTGCCAGTAGCCCCGGGGGGTATGGCGGCTACACCTTC
j_call: TRBJ1-4; d_call: -; v_call: TRBV5-1; clone_size: -; cdr3_aa: CASSGSPVSGTEKLFF; cdr3_nt: TGCGCCAGCAGCGGAAGTCCGGTGTCGGGTACTGAAAAACTGTTTTTT
j_call: TRBJ1-2; d_call: -; v_call: TRBV7-9; clone_size: -; cdr3_aa: CASSGQDTYGYTF; cdr3_nt: TGTGCCAGCAGCGGGCAGGACACCTATGGCTACACCTTC
j_call: TRBJ1-2; d_call: -; v_call: TRBV12-2; clone_size: -; cdr3_aa: CASRLWPGSSYGYTF; cdr3_nt: TGTGCAAGTCGCTTATGGCCAGGATCAAGCTATGGCTACACCTTC
j_call: TRBJ2-7; d_call: TRBD1; v_call: TRBV4-3; clone_size: -; cdr3_aa: CASSQGRQGAWEQYF; cdr3_nt: TGCGCCAGCAGCCAAGGTCGACAGGGGGCGTGGGAGCAGTACTTC
j_call: TRBJ1-2; d_call: -; v_call: TRBV2; clone_size: -; cdr3_aa: CASSDQGLGGYTF; cdr3_nt: TGTGCCAGCAGTGATCAGGGGTTAGGAGGCTACACCTTC
j_call: TRBJ1-4; d_call: -; v_call: TRBV7-9; clone_size: -; cdr3_aa: CASSLAPVATNEKLFF; cdr3_nt: TGTGCCAGCAGCTTAGCGCCGGTTGCAACTAATGAAAAACTGTTTTTT
j_call: TRBJ2-3; d_call: TRBD2; v_call: TRBV2; clone_size: -; cdr3_aa: CASSAPRLAGPGVYTQYF; cdr3_nt: TGTGCCAGCAGTGCCCCCCGACTAGCGGGGCCGGGGGTGTATACGCAGTATTTT
j_call: TRBJ2-5; d_call: -; v_call: TRBV4-1; clone_size: -; cdr3_aa: CASSQGFREETQYF; cdr3_nt: TGCGCCAGCAGCCAGGGATTCAGGGAAGAGACCCAGTACTTC
j_call: TRBJ1-6; d_call: -; v_call: TRBV30; clone_size: -; cdr3_aa: CAWTSGQRNSPLHF; cdr3_nt: TGTGCCTGGACGTCCGGACAGAGAAATTCACCCCTCCACTTT
j_call: TRBJ2-5; d_call: TRBD1; v_call: TRBV12-3/TRBV12-4; clone_size: -; cdr3_aa: CASSDRGQETQYF; cdr3_nt: TGTGCCAGCAGCGACAGGGGCCAAGAGACCCAGTACTTC
j_call: TRBJ2-7; d_call: TRBD1; v_call: TRBV28; clone_size: -; cdr3_aa: CASRGQGAREQYF; cdr3_nt: TGTGCCAGCAGAGGACAGGGGGCGCGAGAGCAGTACTTC
j_call: TRBJ1-2; d_call: TRBD1; v_call: TRBV27; clone_size: -; cdr3_aa: CASSLSTGVDYGYTF; cdr3_nt: TGTGCCAGCAGTTTATCGACAGGGGTCGACTATGGCTACACCTTC
j_call: TRBJ1-5; d_call: -; v_call: TRBV3-1/TRBV3-2; clone_size: -; cdr3_aa: CASSQVPGGDQPQHF; cdr3_nt: TGTGCCAGCAGCCAAGTCCCCGGAGGAGATCAGCCCCAGCATTTT
j_call: TRBJ2-5; d_call: TRBD2; v_call: TRBV18; clone_size: -; cdr3_aa: CASSPQQRGGQETQYF; cdr3_nt: TGTGCCAGCTCCCCGCAGCAGCGGGGGGGACAAGAGACCCAGTACTTC
j_call: TRBJ1-3; d_call: TRBD1; v_call: TRBV12-3/TRBV12-4; clone_size: -; cdr3_aa: CATRTGGNTIYF; cdr3_nt: TGTGCCACCAGGACAGGGGGAAACACCATATATTTT
j_call: TRBJ1-1; d_call: -; v_call: TRBV6-1; clone_size: -; cdr3_aa: CASSETRGSTEAFF; cdr3_nt: TGTGCCAGCAGTGAAACAAGGGGGTCGACTGAAGCTTTCTTT
j_call: TRBJ1-1; d_call: TRBD1; v_call: TRBV29-1; clone_size: -; cdr3_aa: CSVDGTGRTEAFF; cdr3_nt: TGCAGCGTTGATGGGACAGGGAGGACTGAAGCTTTCTTT
j_call: TRBJ2-1; d_call: TRBD1; v_call: TRBV10-3; clone_size: -; cdr3_aa: CAISDPDRGNEQFF; cdr3_nt: TGTGCCATCAGTGATCCGGACAGGGGCAATGAGCAGTTCTTC
j_call: TRBJ2-6; d_call: -; v_call: TRBV5-1; clone_size: -; cdr3_aa: CASSLVGAGLGANVLTF; cdr3_nt: TGCGCCAGCAGCTTGGTCGGAGCAGGGCTTGGGGCCAACGTCCTGACTTTC
j_call: TRBJ2-7; d_call: -; v_call: TRBV2; clone_size: -; cdr3_aa: CASSEGVSGVNYEQYF; cdr3_nt: TGTGCCAGCAGTGAGGGGGTATCAGGGGTGAACTACGAGCAGTACTTC
j_call: TRBJ1-2; d_call: -; v_call: TRBV25-1; clone_size: once; cdr3_aa: CASSEWAGKGYGYTF; cdr3_nt: TGTGCCAGCAGTGAATGGGCGGGAAAGGGCTATGGCTACACCTTC
j_call: TRBJ2-3; d_call: -; v_call: TRBV7-9; clone_size: -; cdr3_aa: CASSLVGQSTDTQYF; cdr3_nt: TGTGCCAGCAGCTTAGTGGGGCAGAGCACAGATACGCAGTATTTT
j_call: TRBJ1-5; d_call: TRBD1; v_call: TRBV7-9; clone_size: few; cdr3_aa: CASSQGQTHNQPQHF; cdr3_nt: TGTGCCAGCAGCCAGGGACAGACCCACAATCAGCCCCAGCATTTT
j_call: TRBJ1-1; d_call: TRBD1; v_call: TRBV6-5; clone_size: -; cdr3_aa: CATFTGGNTEAFF; cdr3_nt: TGTGCCACGTTCACAGGGGGTAACACTGAAGCTTTCTTT
j_call: TRBJ1-1; d_call: TRBD1; v_call: TRBV7-9; clone_size: -; cdr3_aa: CASSLPTGRGTEAFF; cdr3_nt: TGTGCCAGCAGCCTCCCGACAGGGAGAGGGACTGAAGCTTTCTTT
j_call: TRBJ1-5; d_call: TRBD1; v_call: TRBV7-9; clone_size: -; cdr3_aa: CASSFGTGLYQPQHF; cdr3_nt: TGTGCCAGCAGCTTCGGGACAGGGTTGTATCAGCCCCAGCATTTT